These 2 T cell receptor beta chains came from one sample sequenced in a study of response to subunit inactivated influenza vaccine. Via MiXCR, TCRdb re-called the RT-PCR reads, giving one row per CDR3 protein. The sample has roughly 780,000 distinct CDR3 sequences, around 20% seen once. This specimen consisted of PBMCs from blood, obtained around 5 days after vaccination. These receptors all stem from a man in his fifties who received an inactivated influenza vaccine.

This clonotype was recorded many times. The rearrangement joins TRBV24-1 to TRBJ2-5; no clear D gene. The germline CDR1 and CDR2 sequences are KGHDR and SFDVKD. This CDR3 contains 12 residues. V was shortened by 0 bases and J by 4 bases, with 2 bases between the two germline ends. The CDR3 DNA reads TGTGCCACCAGTGATTTGCGAGAGACCCAGTACTTC. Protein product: CATSDLRETQYF.

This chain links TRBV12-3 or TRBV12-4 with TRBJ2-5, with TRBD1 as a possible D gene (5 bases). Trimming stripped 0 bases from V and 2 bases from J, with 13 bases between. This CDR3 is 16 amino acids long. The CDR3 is CASSLALRQSQETQYF. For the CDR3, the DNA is TGTGCCAGCAGTTTAGCCTTGCGACAGTCTCAAGAGACCCAGTACTTC.